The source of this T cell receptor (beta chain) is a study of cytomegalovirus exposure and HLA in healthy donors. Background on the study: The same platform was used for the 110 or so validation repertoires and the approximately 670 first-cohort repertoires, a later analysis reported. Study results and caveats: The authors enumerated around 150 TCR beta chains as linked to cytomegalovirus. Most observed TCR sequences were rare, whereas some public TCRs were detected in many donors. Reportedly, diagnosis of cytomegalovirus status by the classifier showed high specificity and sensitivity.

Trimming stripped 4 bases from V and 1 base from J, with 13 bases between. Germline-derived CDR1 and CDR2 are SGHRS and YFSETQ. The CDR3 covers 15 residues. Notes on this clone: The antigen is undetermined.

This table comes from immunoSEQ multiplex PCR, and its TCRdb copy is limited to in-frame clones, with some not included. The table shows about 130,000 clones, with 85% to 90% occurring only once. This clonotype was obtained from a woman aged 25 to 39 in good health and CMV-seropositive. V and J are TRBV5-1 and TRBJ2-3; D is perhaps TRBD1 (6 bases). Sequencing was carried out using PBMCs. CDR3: CASSMDSARTDTQYF. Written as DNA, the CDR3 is TGCGCCAGCAGCATGGACAGTGCCCGCACAGATACGCAGTATTTT.